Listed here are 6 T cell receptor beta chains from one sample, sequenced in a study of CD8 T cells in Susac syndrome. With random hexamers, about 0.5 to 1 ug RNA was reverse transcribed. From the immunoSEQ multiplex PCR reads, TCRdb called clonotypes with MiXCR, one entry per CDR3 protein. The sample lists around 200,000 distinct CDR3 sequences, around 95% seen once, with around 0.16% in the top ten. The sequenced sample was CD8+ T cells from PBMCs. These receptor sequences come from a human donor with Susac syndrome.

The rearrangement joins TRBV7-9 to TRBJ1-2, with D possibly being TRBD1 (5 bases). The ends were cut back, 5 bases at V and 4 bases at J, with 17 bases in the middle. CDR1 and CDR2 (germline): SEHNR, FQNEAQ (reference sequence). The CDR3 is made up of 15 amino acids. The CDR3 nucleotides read TGTGCCAGCAGCCCTGGCGTAGGGGATGGCTATGGCTACACCTTC. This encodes CASSPGVGDGYGYTF.

The CDR3 DNA reads TGTGCCAGCAGCTTGCAGAGAGGCTATGGCTACACCTTC. Translated: CASSLQRGYGYTF. The chain uses TRBV7-2 and TRBJ1-2, with no clear D. The length of the CDR3 is 13 residues. V gave up 3 bases and J gave up 4 bases, with 9 bases separating them. CDR1 is SGHTA and CDR2 is FQGNSA in the germline V gene.

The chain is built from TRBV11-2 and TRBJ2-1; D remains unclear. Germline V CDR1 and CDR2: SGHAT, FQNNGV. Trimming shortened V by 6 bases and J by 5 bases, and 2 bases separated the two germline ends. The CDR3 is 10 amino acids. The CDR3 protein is CASRHNEQFF. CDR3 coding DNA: TGTGCCAGCAGGCACAATGAGCAGTTCTTC.

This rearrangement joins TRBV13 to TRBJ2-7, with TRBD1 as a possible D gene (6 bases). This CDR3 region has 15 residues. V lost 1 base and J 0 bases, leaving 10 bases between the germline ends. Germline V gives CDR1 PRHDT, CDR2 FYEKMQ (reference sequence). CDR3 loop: CASSLERGYSYEQYF. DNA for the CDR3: TGTGCCAGCAGCTTAGAGAGGGGGTACTCCTACGAGCAGTACTTC.

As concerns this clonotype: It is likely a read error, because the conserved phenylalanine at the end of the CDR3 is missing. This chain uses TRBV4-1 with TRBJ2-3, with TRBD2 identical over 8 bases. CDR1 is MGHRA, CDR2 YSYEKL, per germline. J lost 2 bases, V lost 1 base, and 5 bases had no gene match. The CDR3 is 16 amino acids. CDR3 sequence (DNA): TGCGCCAGCAGCCAAGCGGCGGGAGGAGTCACAGATACGCAGTATTTG. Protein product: CASSQAAGGVTDTQYL.

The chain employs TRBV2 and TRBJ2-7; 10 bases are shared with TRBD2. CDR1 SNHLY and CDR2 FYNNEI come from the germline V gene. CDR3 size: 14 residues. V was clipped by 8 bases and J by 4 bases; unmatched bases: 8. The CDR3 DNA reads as TGTGCCAGCTTACTAGCGGGATCCCTGTACGAGCAGTACTTC. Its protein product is CASLLAGSLYEQYF.